These 29 T cell receptor beta chains were sequenced from one sample in a study of CD8 T cells in Susac syndrome. After extraction with the RNeasy kit, roughly 0.45 to 1 ug of the RNA was reverse transcribed using random hexamers. One entry per CDR3 protein, called by TCRdb with MiXCR from the immunoSEQ multiplex PCR reads. The sample holds a few hundred thousand distinct CDR3 sequences, around 96% seen once. Source material: CD4+ T cells from PBMCs. The receptors stem from a human donor with multiple sclerosis.

A word on this clonotype: The CDR3 end shows no conserved phenylalanine or tryptophan, and so a read error is likely. The chain uses TRBV30 and TRBJ1-5; D is perhaps TRBD1 (5 bases). V dropped 1 base and J dropped 1 base, with 5 bases sitting between them. The CDR3 covers 13 residues. In germline, CDR1 is GTSNPN, CDR2 SVGIG (reference sequence). The CDR3 reads CAWSGDSNQPQHS. The CDR3 DNA is TGTGCCTGGAGTGGGGACAGCAATCAGCCCCAGCATTCT.

The J gene is TRBJ2-2, the V gene TRBV29-1; no firm D call. V was cut by 4 bases and J by 5 bases, with 11 bases left in between. CDR1 and CDR2 from the germline V gene are SQVTM and ANQGSEA. This CDR3 contains 13 residues. CDR3 amino acids: CSVVLGGTGELFF. CDR3 DNA: TGCAGCGTTGTACTGGGTGGGACCGGGGAGCTGTTTTTT.

The genes are TRBV24-1 and TRBJ2-1, with D perhaps TRBD2 (6 bases). Deletions cut 7 bases from V and 0 bases from J, with 9 bases between. CDR3 size: 14 residues. Looked up from germline, CDR1 is KGHDR and CDR2 is SFDVKD. The DNA of the CDR3 is TGTGCCACCAGCGGGAGACCCTCCTACAATGAGCAGTTCTTC. Its translation: CATSGRPSYNEQFF.

J is TRBJ1-3 and V is TRBV12-3 or TRBV12-4, with D uncertain. Trimming removed 2 bases from V and 8 bases from J, with 10 bases in between. This CDR3 is built from 13 residues. The CDR3 sequence: CASSLSTLDTIYF. CDR3 nucleotide sequence: TGTGCCAGCAGTTTATCCACGTTAGACACCATATATTTT.

The genes are TRBV29-1 and TRBJ2-7, with D unclear. Germline V gene data show CDR1 as SQVTM and CDR2 as ANQGSEA. The V end was cut by 3 bases, the J end by 6 bases, with 9 bases between. This CDR3 spans 11 amino acids. The CDR3 sequence: CSVEEVGEQYF. The CDR3 DNA reads as TGCAGCGTTGAGGAAGTCGGCGAGCAGTACTTC.

This chain connects TRBV15 to TRBJ2-1; 13 positions match TRBD2. Trimming cost V 8 bases and J 7 bases; bases outside gene matches: 8. Germline-derived CDR1 and CDR2 are LNHNV and YYDKDF (reference sequence). The CDR3 length is 15 residues. The CDR3 nucleotides are TGTGCCACCTCCCTGACTAGCGGGGGGTGGAATGAGCAGTTCTTC. It translates to CATSLTSGGWNEQFF.

This clonotype occurred once. J is TRBJ1-6 and V is TRBV6-5, with D unresolved. This CDR3 spans 16 amino acids. V shed 5 bases and J shed 10 bases, with 21 bases lying between them. Germline assignment: CDR1 MNHEY and CDR2 SVGAGI. CDR3 in DNA: TGTGCCAGCAGTACATCGCCCGAGGCAGCTGGATCACCCCTCCACTTT. Residues: CASSTSPEAAGSPLHF.

This clonotype has only one observation. This chain uses TRBV6-5 with TRBJ2-1; tentative D call: TRBD1 (5 bases). Germline values: CDR1 MNHEY, CDR2 SVGAGI. V lost 3 bases and J lost 5, with 8 bases in between. The CDR3 length is 13 residues. CDR3 loop: CASSYRGNNEQFF. CDR3 DNA sequence: TGTGCCAGCAGTTATAGGGGTAACAATGAGCAGTTCTTC.

The chain links TRBV7-9 to TRBJ2-7; 8 nucleotides line up with TRBD2. In germline, CDR1 is SEHNR, CDR2 FQNEAQ (reference sequence). V was clipped by 5 bases and J by 5 bases; unmatched bases: 8. The CDR3 is 14 residues long. CDR3 loop: CASSASTSVDEQYF. In DNA, the CDR3 is TGTGCCAGCAGCGCTTCGACTAGCGTGGACGAGCAGTACTTC.

In this sample, this clonotype turned up once. This chain connects TRBV6-5 to TRBJ1-1, with TRBD1 matching over 8 bases. Germline loops: CDR1 MNHEY, CDR2 SVGAGI. The CDR3 sequence is 15 residues long. V dropped 6 bases and J dropped 4; count of bases not matched to a gene: 10. In DNA, the CDR3 is TGTGCCAGCAGGGGCAGGGGGCGAGACGGCACTGAAGCTTTCTTT. Translating it yields CASRGRGRDGTEAFF.

The V gene is TRBV27, the J gene TRBJ1-1; D is ambiguous. Per germline, CDR1 MNHEY and CDR2 SMNVEV (reference sequence). This CDR3 spans 14 amino acids. The V and J ends lost 3 bases and 1 base respectively, with 9 bases between them. CDR3 in amino acids: CASSFEGRNTEAFF. CDR3 nucleotides: TGTGCCAGCAGTTTCGAGGGCAGGAACACTGAAGCTTTCTTT.

This chain connects TRBV27 to TRBJ1-1; possibly TRBD1 for D (6 bases). CDR1 and CDR2 from the germline V gene are MNHEY and SMNVEV (reference sequence). V shed 6 bases and J shed 0 bases, with 11 bases lying between them. This CDR3 contains 14 residues. The CDR3 DNA sequence: TGTGCCAGCAGGTCAGGGACAATGAACACTGAAGCTTTCTTT. Translating it yields CASRSGTMNTEAFF.

This rearrangement joins TRBV6-1 to TRBJ2-1; D tentatively fits TRBD1 or TRBD2 (5 bases each). Germline CDR1 reads MNHNS; CDR2 reads SASEGT. This CDR3 comprises 18 residues. V shed 6 bases and J shed 5 bases, with 26 bases lying between them. The CDR3 is CASRRRFRYRDGNNEQFF. CDR3 in DNA: TGTGCCAGCAGGAGACGGTTCAGGTATCGGGACGGAAACAATGAGCAGTTCTTC.

This clonotype was seen a handful of times. This sequence joins TRBV20-1 and TRBJ2-3; TRBD2 aligns across 8 bases. Germline CDR1 reads DFQATT; CDR2 reads SNEGSKA (reference sequence). The CDR3 is 14 residues long. J was trimmed by 0 bases and V by 3 bases; bases with no gene match: 2. CDR3 protein: CSASRGGSTDTQYF. Here the CDR3 DNA reads TGCAGTGCTAGCCGGGGGGGAAGCACAGATACGCAGTATTTT.

This chain connects TRBV27 to TRBJ2-2; unclear D gene. This CDR3 has 16 amino acids. The V and J ends lost 3 bases and 7 bases respectively, with 18 bases between them. From germline, CDR1 is MNHEY and CDR2 SMNVEV (reference sequence). CDR3 in amino acids: CASSLLSTHLGGELFF. The CDR3 DNA reads as TGTGCCAGCAGTTTGTTGAGTACCCATTTGGGCGGGGAGCTGTTTTTT.

The chain combines TRBV6-5 with TRBJ1-2; D unclear. The V and J ends lost 6 bases and 4 bases respectively, with 9 bases between them. The CDR3 runs 12 residues. Germline V gene lookup returns CDR1 MNHEY and CDR2 SVGAGI. The CDR3 DNA reads as TGTGCCAGCAGCCCAACGCTCTATGGCTACACCTTC. Its translation is CASSPTLYGYTF.

The chain employs TRBV20-1 and TRBJ1-2, with D maybe TRBD1 (6 bases). CDR3 length: 13 residues. Germline CDR1 is DFQATT and CDR2 is SNEGSKA (reference sequence). The ends were cut back, 6 bases at V and 0 bases at J, with 11 bases in the middle. Here the CDR3 reads CSASGDTNYGYTF. The CDR3 DNA reads TGCAGTGCCAGTGGGGACACTAACTATGGCTACACCTTC.

The chain employs TRBV27 and TRBJ2-7; TRBD1 might be the D (6 bases). Germline CDR1 reads MNHEY; CDR2 reads SMNVEV (reference sequence). V lost 4 bases and J 2 bases, leaving 21 bases between the germline ends. This CDR3 contains 17 residues. The CDR3 sequence is CASSSLLRGSLAYEQYF. DNA of the CDR3: TGTGCCAGCAGTTCCCTCCTAAGGGGGTCCCTCGCCTACGAGCAGTACTTC.

V is TRBV28 and J is TRBJ2-7; D not certain. In germline, CDR1 is MDHEN, CDR2 SYDVKM. This CDR3 region has 13 residues. Trimming pared 5 bases from V and 3 bases from J, leaving 11 bases between. The CDR3 here is CASSRGIGYEQYF. The DNA for the CDR3 is TGTGCCAGCAGTAGAGGTATAGGCTACGAGCAGTACTTC.

This CDR3 reads CASSEKWEQYF. CDR3 sequence (DNA): TGTGCCAGCAGTGAAAAGTGGGAGCAGTACTTC. This chain links TRBV2 with TRBJ2-7; D gene unclear. The ends were cut back, 2 bases at V and 7 bases at J, with 6 bases in the middle. The length of the CDR3 is 11 residues. The germline V gene encodes CDR1 SNHLY and CDR2 FYNNEI.

The count of this clonotype is one. The rearrangement uses TRBV7-9 and TRBJ1-1; D is perhaps TRBD1 (5 bases). Trimming took off 1 base at V and 5 bases at J, with 11 bases between the two ends. The CDR3 totals 14 residues. Germline CDR1 is SEHNR and CDR2 is FQNEAQ (reference sequence). The CDR3 DNA sequence: TGTGCCAGCAGCTTAGTGGGGGTCCGGACTGAAGCTTTCTTT. Translated: CASSLVGVRTEAFF.

The rearrangement uses TRBV14 and TRBJ2-7; D ambiguous. Trimming left V 4 bases short and J 3 bases short, with 13 bases between. Germline CDR1 is SGHDN and CDR2 is FVKESK. CDR3 length: 14 amino acids. The DNA of the CDR3 is TGTGCCAGCAGCCCGAGTGTGGGTTACTACGAGCAGTACTTC. Encoded protein: CASSPSVGYYEQYF.

This clonotype has just one count. This rearrangement joins TRBV15 to TRBJ2-3; D remains ambiguous. Per the germline V gene, CDR1 is LNHNV and CDR2 is YYDKDF (reference sequence). The CDR3 has 15 residues. V was trimmed by 0 bases and J by 2 bases, leaving 9 bases between them. CDR3 protein: CATSREVSVTDTQYF. In DNA, the CDR3 is TGTGCCACCAGCAGAGAAGTCAGTGTCACAGATACGCAGTATTTT.

This CDR3 reads CASSRAEGLEQYF. The DNA for the CDR3 is TGTGCCAGCAGCAGAGCGGAGGGCCTCGAGCAGTACTTC. J is TRBJ2-7 and V is TRBV9; perhaps TRBD2 as D (6 bases). The V gene lost 4 bases and the J gene lost 6 bases, with 14 bases spanning the gap. Germline CDR1 SGDLS, CDR2 YYNGEE. The CDR3 spans 13 residues.

V and J are TRBV9 and TRBJ1-4; D is unresolved. Germline loops: CDR1 SGDLS, CDR2 YYNGEE. The CDR3 is made up of 14 amino acids. The V end lost 3 bases, the J end lost 2 bases, and 8 bases lay between the germline ends. The CDR3 nucleotides read TGTGCCAGCAGCGAGGGCCAGACTAATGAAAAACTGTTTTTT. Translating gives CASSEGQTNEKLFF.

The chain joins TRBV2 to TRBJ2-1; perhaps TRBD1 as D (6 bases). V gave up 7 bases and J gave up 7 bases, with 14 bases separating them. The germline V gene has CDR1 SNHLY and CDR2 FYNNEI. The CDR3 covers 13 residues. The CDR3 DNA is TGTGCCAGCAACGAGGGGGATACGAATGAGCAGTTCTTC. Its protein is CASNEGDTNEQFF.

The chain carries TRBV12-3 or TRBV12-4 and TRBJ2-5; TRBD2 aligns across 9 bases. This CDR3 is 14 amino acids long. The V and J ends lost 7 bases and 5 bases, in that order; junction bases with no gene match: 8. CDR3 DNA: TGTGCCAGCAATCGAGCGGGGGGCAGGGAGACCCAGTACTTC. Translating gives CASNRAGGRETQYF.

This chain connects TRBV5-4 to TRBJ2-3, with D uncertain. Germline V CDR1 and CDR2: SGHNT, YYREEE (reference sequence). Trimming took 0 bases from V and 1 from J, leaving 6 bases between them. CDR3 size: 14 residues. The DNA of the CDR3 is TGTGCCAGCAGCTTGGAAATAGGCACAGATACGCAGTATTTT. Translated, it gives CASSLEIGTDTQYF.

This chain connects TRBV12-5 to TRBJ1-2; 9 nucleotides agree with TRBD1. The CDR3 contains 14 residues. J lost 4 bases, V lost 1 base, and 1 base had no gene match. Germline assignment: CDR1 LGHNT and CDR2 FRNRAP. CDR3 bases: TGTGCTAGTGGTTTGGCGGGACAGGGCTATGGCTACACCTTC. Translating gives CASGLAGQGYGYTF.